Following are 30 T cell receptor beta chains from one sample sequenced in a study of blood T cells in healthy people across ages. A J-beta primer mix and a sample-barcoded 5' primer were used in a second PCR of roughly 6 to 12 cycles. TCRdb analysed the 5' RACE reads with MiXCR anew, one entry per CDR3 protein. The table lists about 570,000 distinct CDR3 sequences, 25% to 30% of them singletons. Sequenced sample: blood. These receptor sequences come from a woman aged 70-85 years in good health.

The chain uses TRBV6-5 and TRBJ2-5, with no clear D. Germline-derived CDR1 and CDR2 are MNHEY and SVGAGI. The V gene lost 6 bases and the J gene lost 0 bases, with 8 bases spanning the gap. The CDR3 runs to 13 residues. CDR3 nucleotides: TGTGCCAGCAGACAGAGGTACCAAGAGACCCAGTACTTC. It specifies CASRQRYQETQYF.

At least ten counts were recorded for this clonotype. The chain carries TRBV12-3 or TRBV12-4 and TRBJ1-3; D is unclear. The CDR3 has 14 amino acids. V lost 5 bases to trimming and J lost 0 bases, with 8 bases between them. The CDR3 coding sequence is TGTGCCAGCAGTCTCCACGGCTCTGGAAACACCATATATTTT. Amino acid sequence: CASSLHGSGNTIYF.

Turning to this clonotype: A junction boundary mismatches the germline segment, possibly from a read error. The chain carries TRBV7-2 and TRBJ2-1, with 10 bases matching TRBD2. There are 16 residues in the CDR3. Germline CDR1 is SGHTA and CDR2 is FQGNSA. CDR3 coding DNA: TGTGTCAGCAGCCTCTCCGGGACTAGCGTCCAAGCTGAGCAGTTCTTC. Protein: CVSSLSGTSVQAEQFF. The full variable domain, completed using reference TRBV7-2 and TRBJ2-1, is GAGVSQSPSNKVTEKGKDVELRCDPISGHTALYWYRQSLGQGLEFLIYFQGNSAPDKSGLPSDRFSAERTGGSVSTLTIQRTQQEDSAVYLCVSSLSGTSVQAEQFFGPGTRLTVL.

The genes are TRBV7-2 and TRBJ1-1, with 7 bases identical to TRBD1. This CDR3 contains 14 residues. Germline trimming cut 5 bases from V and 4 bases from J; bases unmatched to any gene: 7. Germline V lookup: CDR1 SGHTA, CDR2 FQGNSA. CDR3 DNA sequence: TGTGCCAGCAGCATCACGACAGGGACCACTGAAGCTTTCTTT. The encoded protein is CASSITTGTTEAFF.

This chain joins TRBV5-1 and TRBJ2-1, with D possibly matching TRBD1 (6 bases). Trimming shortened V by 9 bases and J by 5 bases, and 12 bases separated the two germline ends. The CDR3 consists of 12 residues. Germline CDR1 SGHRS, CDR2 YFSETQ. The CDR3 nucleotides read TGCGCCACCAAAAGGACAGACAATGAGCAGTTCTTC. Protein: CATKRTDNEQFF.

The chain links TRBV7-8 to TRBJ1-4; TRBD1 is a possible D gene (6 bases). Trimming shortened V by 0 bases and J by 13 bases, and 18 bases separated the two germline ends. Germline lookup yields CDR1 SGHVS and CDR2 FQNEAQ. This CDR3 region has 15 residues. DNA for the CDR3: TGTGCCAGCAGCTTAGCGTTATATTGGGGGCAAGGACTGTTTTTT. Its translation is CASSLALYWGQGLFF.

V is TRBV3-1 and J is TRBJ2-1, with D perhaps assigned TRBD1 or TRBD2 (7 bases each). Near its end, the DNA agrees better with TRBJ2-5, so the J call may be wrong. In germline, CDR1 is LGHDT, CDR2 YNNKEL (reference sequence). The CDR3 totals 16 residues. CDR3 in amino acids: CASSHDLAGGGETQYF. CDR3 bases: TGTGCCAGCAGCCACGATTTGGCAGGGGGAGGGGAGACCCAGTACTTC.

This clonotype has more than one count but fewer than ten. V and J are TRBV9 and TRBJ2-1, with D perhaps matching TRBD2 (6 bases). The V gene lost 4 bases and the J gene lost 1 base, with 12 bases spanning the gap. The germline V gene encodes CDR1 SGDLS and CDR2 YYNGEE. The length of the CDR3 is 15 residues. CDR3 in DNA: TGTGCCAGCAGCCCCAGACTAGGATCCTACAATGAGCAGTTCTTC. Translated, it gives CASSPRLGSYNEQFF.

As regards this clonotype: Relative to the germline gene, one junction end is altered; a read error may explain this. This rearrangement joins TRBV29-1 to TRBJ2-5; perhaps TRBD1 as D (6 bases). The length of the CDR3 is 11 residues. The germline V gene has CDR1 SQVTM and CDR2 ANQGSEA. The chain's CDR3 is CSVRGHNEQLF. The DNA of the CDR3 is TGCAGCGTTCGGGGACACAATGAGCAGCTCTTC.

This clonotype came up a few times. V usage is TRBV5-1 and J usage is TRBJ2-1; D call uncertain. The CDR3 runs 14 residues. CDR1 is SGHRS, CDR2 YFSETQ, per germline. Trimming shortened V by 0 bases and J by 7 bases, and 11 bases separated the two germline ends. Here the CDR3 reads CASSLGQLRNEQFF. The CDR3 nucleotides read TGCGCCAGCAGCTTGGGCCAGCTAAGGAATGAGCAGTTCTTC.

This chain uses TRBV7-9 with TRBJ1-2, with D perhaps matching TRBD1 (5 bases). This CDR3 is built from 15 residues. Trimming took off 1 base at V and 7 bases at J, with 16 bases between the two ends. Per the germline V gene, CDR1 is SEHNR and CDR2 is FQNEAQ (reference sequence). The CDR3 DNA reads TGTGCCAGCAGCTTAGATGCGACGGGGGTTGGTGGCTACACCTTC. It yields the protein CASSLDATGVGGYTF.

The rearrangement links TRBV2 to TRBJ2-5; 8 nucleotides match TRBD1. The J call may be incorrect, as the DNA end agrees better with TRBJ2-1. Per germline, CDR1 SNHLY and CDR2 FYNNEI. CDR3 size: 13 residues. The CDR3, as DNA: TGTGCCAGTCGGGACAGGAGGTACAATGAGCAGTTCTTC. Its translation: CASRDRRYNEQFF.

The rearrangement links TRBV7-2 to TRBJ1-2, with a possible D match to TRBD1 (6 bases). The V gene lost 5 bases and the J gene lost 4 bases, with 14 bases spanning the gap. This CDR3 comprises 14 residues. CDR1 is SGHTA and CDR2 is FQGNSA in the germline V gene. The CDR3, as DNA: TGTGCCAGCAGCCTCCCAGGGGTAGTCTATGGCTACACCTTC. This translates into CASSLPGVVYGYTF.

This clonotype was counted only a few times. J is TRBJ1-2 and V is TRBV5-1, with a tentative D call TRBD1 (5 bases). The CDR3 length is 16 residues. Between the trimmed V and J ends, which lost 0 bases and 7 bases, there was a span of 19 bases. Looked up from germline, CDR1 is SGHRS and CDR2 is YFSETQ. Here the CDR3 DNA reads TGCGCCAGCAGCTTGGGGCCGATGGGGACTACAAGTGGCTACACCTTC. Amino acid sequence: CASSLGPMGTTSGYTF. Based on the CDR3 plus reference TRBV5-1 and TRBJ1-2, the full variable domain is KAGVTQTPRYLIKTRGQQVTLSCSPISGHRSVSWYQQTPGQGLQFLFEYFSETQRNKGNFPGRFSGRQFSNSRSEMNVSTLELGDSALYLCASSLGPMGTTSGYTFGSGTRLTVV.

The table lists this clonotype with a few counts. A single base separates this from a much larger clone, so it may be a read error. The CDR3 region is CASSLIGTGGTNTEAFF. CDR3 bases: TGCGCCAGCAGCTTGATCGGGACAGGGGGTACGAACACTGAAGCTTTCTTT. The chain has TRBV5-1 and TRBJ1-1, with 11 bases lining up with TRBD1. CDR3 size: 17 residues. Germline V CDR1 and CDR2: SGHRS, YFSETQ. Unmatched junction bases numbered 6, after V lost 1 base and J lost 1 base.

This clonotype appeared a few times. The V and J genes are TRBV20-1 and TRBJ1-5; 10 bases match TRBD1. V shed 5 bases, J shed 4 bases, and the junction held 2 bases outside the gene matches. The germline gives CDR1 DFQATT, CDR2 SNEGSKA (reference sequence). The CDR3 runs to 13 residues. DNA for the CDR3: TGCAGTGCTTGGACAGGGGGAAATCAGCCCCAGCATTTT. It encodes CSAWTGGNQPQHF.

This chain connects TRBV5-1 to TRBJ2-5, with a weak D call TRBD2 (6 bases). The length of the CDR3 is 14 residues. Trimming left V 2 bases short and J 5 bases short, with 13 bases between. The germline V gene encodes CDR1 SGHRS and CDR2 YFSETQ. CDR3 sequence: CASSFGSLEETQYF. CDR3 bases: TGCGCCAGCAGCTTCGGGAGTTTAGAGGAGACCCAGTACTTC.

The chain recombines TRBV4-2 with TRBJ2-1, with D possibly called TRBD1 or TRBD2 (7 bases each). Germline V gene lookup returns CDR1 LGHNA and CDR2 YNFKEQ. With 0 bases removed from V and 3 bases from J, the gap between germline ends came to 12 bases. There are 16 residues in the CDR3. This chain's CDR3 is CASSQDQGGLYNEQFF. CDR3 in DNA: TGTGCCAGCAGCCAAGATCAGGGGGGGCTCTACAATGAGCAGTTCTTC.

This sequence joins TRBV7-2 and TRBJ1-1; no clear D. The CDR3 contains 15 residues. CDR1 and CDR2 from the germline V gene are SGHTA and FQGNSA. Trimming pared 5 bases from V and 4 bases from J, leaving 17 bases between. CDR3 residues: CASSPRRQESTEAFF. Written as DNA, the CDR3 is TGTGCCAGCAGCCCCCGGAGACAAGAGAGCACTGAAGCTTTCTTT.

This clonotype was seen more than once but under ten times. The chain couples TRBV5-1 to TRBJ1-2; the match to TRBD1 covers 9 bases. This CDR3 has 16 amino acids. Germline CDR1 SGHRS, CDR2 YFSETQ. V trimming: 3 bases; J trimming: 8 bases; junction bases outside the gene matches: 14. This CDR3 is CASSWTPGQGSAGYTF. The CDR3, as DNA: TGCGCCAGCAGCTGGACTCCGGGACAGGGATCGGCAGGCTACACCTTC.

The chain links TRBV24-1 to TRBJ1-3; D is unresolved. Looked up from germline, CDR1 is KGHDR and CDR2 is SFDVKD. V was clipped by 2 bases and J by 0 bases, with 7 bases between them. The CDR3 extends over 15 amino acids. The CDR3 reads CATSDSRGSGNTIYF. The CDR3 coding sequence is TGTGCCACCAGTGATTCACGGGGCTCTGGAAACACCATATATTTT.

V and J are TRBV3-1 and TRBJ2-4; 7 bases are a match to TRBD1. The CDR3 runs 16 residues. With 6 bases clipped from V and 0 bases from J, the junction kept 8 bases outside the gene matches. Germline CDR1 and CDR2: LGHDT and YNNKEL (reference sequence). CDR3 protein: CASSVGQVLAKNIQYF. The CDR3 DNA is TGTGCCAGCAGTGTCGGACAGGTTTTAGCCAAAAACATTCAGTACTTC. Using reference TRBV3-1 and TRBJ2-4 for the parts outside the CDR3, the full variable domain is DTAVSQTPKYLVTQMGNDKSIKCEQNLGHDTMYWYKQDSKKFLKIMFSYNNKELIINETVPNRFSPKSPDKAHLNLHINSLELGDSAVYFCASSVGQVLAKNIQYFGAGTRLSVL.

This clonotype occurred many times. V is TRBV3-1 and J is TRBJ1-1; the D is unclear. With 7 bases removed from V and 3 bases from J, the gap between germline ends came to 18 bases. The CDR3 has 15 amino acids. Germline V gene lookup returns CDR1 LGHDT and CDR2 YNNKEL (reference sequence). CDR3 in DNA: TGTGCCAGCACCCCGTACGGCAGGCACCACACTGAAGCTTTCTTT. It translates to CASTPYGRHHTEAFF.

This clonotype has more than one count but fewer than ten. The CDR3 is CASSPIVMVDNEQFF. CDR3 DNA: TGTGCCAGCAGTCCCATCGTAATGGTCGATAATGAGCAGTTCTTC. The V and J genes are TRBV27 and TRBJ2-1, with unresolved D. The V gene's germline CDR1 is MNHEY and CDR2 SMNVEV (reference sequence). The CDR3 length is 15 residues. V gave up 5 bases and J gave up 7 bases, with 18 bases separating them.

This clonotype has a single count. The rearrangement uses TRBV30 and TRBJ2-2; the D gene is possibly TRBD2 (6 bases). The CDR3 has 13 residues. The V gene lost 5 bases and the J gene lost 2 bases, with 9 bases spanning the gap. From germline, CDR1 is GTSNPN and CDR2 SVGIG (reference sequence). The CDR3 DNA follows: TGTGCCTGGCTAGCGATTAACACCGGGGAGCTGTTTTTT. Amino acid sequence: CAWLAINTGELFF.

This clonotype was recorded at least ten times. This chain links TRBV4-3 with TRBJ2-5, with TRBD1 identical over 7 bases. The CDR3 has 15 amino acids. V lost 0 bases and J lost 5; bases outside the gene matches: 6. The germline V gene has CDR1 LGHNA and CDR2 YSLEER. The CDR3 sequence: CASSQDLTGVETQYF. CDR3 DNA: TGCGCCAGCAGCCAAGATTTAACAGGGGTGGAGACCCAGTACTTC.

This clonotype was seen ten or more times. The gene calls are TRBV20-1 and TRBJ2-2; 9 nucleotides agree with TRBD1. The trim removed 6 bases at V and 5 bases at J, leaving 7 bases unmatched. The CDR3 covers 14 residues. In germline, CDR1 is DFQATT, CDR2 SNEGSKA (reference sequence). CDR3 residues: CSARDRERTGELFF. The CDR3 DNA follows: TGCAGTGCCAGGGACAGGGAAAGAACCGGGGAGCTGTTTTTT.

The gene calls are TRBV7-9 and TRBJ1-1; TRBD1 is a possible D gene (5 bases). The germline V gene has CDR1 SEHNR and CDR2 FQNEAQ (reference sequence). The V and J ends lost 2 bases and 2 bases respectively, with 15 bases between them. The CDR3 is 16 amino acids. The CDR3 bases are TGTGCCAGCAGCTTATTCCGGACCCGGGGCAACACTGAAGCTTTCTTT. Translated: CASSLFRTRGNTEAFF. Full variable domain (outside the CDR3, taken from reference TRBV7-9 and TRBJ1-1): DTGVSQNPRHKITKRGQNVTFRCDPISEHNRLYWYRQTLGQGPEFLTYFQNEAQLEKSRLLSDRFSAERPKGSFSTLEIQRTEQGDSAMYLCASSLFRTRGNTEAFFGQGTRLTVV.

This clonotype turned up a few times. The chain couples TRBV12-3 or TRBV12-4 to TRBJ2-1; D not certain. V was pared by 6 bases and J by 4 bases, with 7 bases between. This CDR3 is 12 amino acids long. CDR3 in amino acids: CASRYRYNEQFF. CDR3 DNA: TGTGCCAGCAGGTACAGATACAATGAGCAGTTCTTC.

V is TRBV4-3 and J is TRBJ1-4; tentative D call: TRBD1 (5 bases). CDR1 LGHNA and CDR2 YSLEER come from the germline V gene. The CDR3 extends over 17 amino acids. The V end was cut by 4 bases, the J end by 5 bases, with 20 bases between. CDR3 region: CASSPGGRRQRNEKLFF. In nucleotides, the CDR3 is TGCGCCAGCAGCCCGGGGGGGAGGCGGCAACGGAATGAAAAACTGTTTTTT.